What follows is one T cell receptor beta chain and its context. This record belongs to a study of T cell responses to AZD1222 COVID-19 vaccine. The method was immunoSEQ multiplex PCR; TCRdb's version includes in-frame clones alone and lacks a portion of them. This table has about 120,000 clones, over 75% appearing once. Germline CDR1 reads LGHNA; CDR2 reads YSLEER. CDR3 length: 15 residues. The trim removed 1 base at V and 2 bases at J, leaving 1 base unmatched. The sequence derives from an adult in good health. The chain employs TRBV4-3 and TRBJ2-2; 7 bases are a match to TRBD1. Source: peripheral blood, taken on day 0 of AZD1222 vaccination. The CDR3 region is CASSQGTGNTGELFF. In nucleotides, the CDR3 is TGCGCCAGCAGCCAAGGGACAGGAAACACCGGGGAGCTGTTTTTT.